Presented here are 32 T cell receptor beta chains from one specimen sequenced in a study of tumor-infiltrating lymphocytes in primary liver carcinoma (dated by TCRdb to 2016 to 2017). Sequencing was performed on an Illumina HiSeq 2500. Using a constant-region primer and ProtoScript II reverse transcriptase, TCRbeta-specific cDNA was reverse-transcribed from around 500 ng total RNA. The TCRbeta libraries were prepared through three rounds of nested multiplex PCR following a slightly modified ARM-PCR procedure. Multiplex TRBV1-TRBV30 forward primers and a Cbeta reverse primer were used in the first two PCR rounds, each of which was run for 10 cycles. The raw public reads went through TCRdb reprocessing: fastp at Q25, MiXCR clone calling, in-frame beta chains kept. Identical CDR3 proteins give one entry, which carries the most common genes and DNA. The sample records 180,000 or so distinct CDR3 sequences, about 60% of which are singletons. The ten most abundant clones make up around 74% of the sample.

Blood RNA was extracted from unsorted whole blood with TRIzol reagent; germline DNA came from the DNeasy Blood & Tissue kit. Sequencing input: peripheral blood. The receptors were gathered from a man between 35 and 55 years old with primary liver carcinoma and hepatitis B virus infection.

The V gene is TRBV6-1, the J gene TRBJ1-5; D is uncertain. The CDR3 loop spans 16 amino acids. Trimming pared 0 bases from V and 5 bases from J, leaving 14 bases between. Germline V gene data show CDR1 as MNHNS and CDR2 as SASEGT. Here the CDR3 DNA reads TGTGCCAGCAGTGAAGCTTGGGGATACGGGGATCAGCCCCAGCATTTT. Protein product: CASSEAWGYGDQPQHF.

A few counts support this clonotype. This chain connects TRBV6-6 to TRBJ1-1; D is uncertain. Per the germline V gene, CDR1 is MNHNY and CDR2 is SVGAGI (reference sequence). CDR3 length: 12 residues. Trimming removed 3 bases at V and 10 bases at J, with 12 bases between. This chain's CDR3 is CASSYPQQRAFF. The CDR3 DNA is TGTGCCAGCAGTTATCCTCAACAGCGAGCTTTCTTT.

This clonotype was observed a handful of times. The J gene is TRBJ2-5, the V gene TRBV6-6; TRBD2 matches at 10 bases. The V gene end was trimmed by 7 bases and the J gene end by 1 base; junction bases not matched to a gene: 18. The CDR3 sequence is 19 residues long. Germline CDR1 reads MNHNY; CDR2 reads SVGAGI (reference sequence). Here the CDR3 DNA reads TGTGCCAGCACCCGGGTGCAGGGCACTAGCGGGATTTCCCAAGAGACCCAGTACTTC. It yields the protein CASTRVQGTSGISQETQYF.

CDR3 amino acids: CASSLQGDEKLFF. The CDR3 coding sequence is TGTGCCAGCAGTTTACAGGGGGACGAAAAACTGTTTTTT. The chain joins TRBV28 to TRBJ1-4; TRBD1 agrees at 7 bases. Trimming took 2 bases from V and 8 from J; bases not matched to a gene: 2. Per germline, CDR1 MDHEN and CDR2 SYDVKM. CDR3 length equals 13 residues.

Turning to this clonotype: A much larger clone differs from this one at a single base, so this may be a read error. Written as DNA, the CDR3 is TGTGCCAGCAGCCCGGACGGGGTGCCGACAGATACGCAGTATTTT. As protein: CASSPDGVPTDTQYF. The rearrangement links TRBV11-1 to TRBJ2-3; D might be TRBD2 (5 bases). The V gene lost 5 bases and the J gene lost 3 bases, with 15 bases spanning the gap. Germline V gene sequence: CDR1 SGHAT, CDR2 FQDESV (reference sequence). The CDR3 runs 15 residues.

In this sample, this clonotype turned up once. This chain uses TRBV4-1 with TRBJ1-5, with D possibly matching TRBD1 (5 bases). Between the trimmed V and J ends, which lost 0 bases and 8 bases, there was a span of 14 bases. CDR3 length: 15 residues. CDR1 MGHRA and CDR2 YSYEKL come from the germline V gene. CDR3 in DNA: TGCGCCAGCAGCCAAGAGCCAGGGCAAGGAGAGCCCCAGCATTTT. This gives the protein CASSQEPGQGEPQHF.

The V and J genes are TRBV6-1 and TRBJ1-6; no clear D. The germline V and J ends were trimmed by 7 bases and 2 bases, with 12 bases remaining between them. The CDR3 spans 15 residues. In germline, CDR1 is MNHNS, CDR2 SASEGT. The CDR3 sequence: CASNRDKAYNSPLHF. The DNA for the CDR3 is TGTGCCAGCAATAGAGACAAAGCCTATAATTCACCCCTCCACTTT.

Concerning this clonotype: Because the CDR3 is missing its conserved closing phenylalanine or tryptophan, this is likely a read error. This chain joins TRBV29-1 and TRBJ2-5; perhaps D is TRBD1 or TRBD2 (5 bases each). Germline values: CDR1 SQVTM, CDR2 ANQGSEA. V was cut by 6 bases and J by 5 bases, with 16 bases left in between. This CDR3 is 13 amino acids long. The CDR3 bases are TGCAGCGTAACTGATCCGGGGACGGAGACCCAGTACTCC. Its translation is CSVTDPGTETQYS.

The CDR3 bases are TGTGCCAGCAGCTCTAACTTCTATGGCTACACCTTC. It translates to CASSSNFYGYTF. The chain employs TRBV5-4 and TRBJ1-2; no clear D. The ends were cut back, 3 bases at V and 4 bases at J, with 7 bases in the middle. From germline, CDR1 is SGHNT and CDR2 YYREEE (reference sequence). The CDR3 has 12 amino acids.

This clonotype occurred many times. The V gene is TRBV11-2, the J gene TRBJ1-3; D is unclear. The CDR3 runs 14 residues. Germline assignment: CDR1 SGHAT and CDR2 FQNNGV. The ends were cut back, 2 bases at V and 0 bases at J, with 5 bases in the middle. This CDR3 reads CASSLRTSGNTIYF. As DNA, the CDR3 is TGTGCCAGCAGCTTACGCACCTCTGGAAACACCATATATTTT.

This clonotype occurred many times. V and J are TRBV11-3 and TRBJ2-5; 7 nucleotides agree with TRBD1. After removal of 2 bases from V and 1 base from J, the junction contained 4 bases not matched to a gene. CDR1 and CDR2 from the germline V gene are SGHNT and YENEEA. The CDR3 is made up of 15 amino acids. The CDR3 DNA is TGTGCCAGCAGCTTAAGGTCAGGGGGCCAAGAGACCCAGTACTTC. Protein sequence: CASSLRSGGQETQYF.

This clonotype was seen a few times. The chain recombines TRBV5-5 with TRBJ1-1; possibly TRBD1 for D (6 bases). V lost 1 base and J lost 4, with 11 bases in between. Germline lookup yields CDR1 SGHKS and CDR2 YYEKEE (reference sequence). The CDR3 length is 14 residues. The CDR3 DNA reads as TGTGCCAGCAGCTTGACAGGGAAGAGCACTGAAGCTTTCTTT. Translation: CASSLTGKSTEAFF.

Points on this clonotype: The germline gene is not matched at one end of the junction; a read error may be the cause. The CDR3 sequence: CASNYSMEYGRYEQYF. The CDR3 nucleotides are TGTGCCAGCAATTACTCGATGGAGTACGGCCGCTACGAGCAGTACTTC. The chain couples TRBV6-6 to TRBJ2-7; D call uncertain. The CDR3 spans 16 residues. Germline CDR1 reads MNHNY; CDR2 reads SVGAGI (reference sequence).

The chain joins TRBV29-1 to TRBJ1-4; D is possibly TRBD1 (5 bases). CDR1 is SQVTM and CDR2 is ANQGSEA in the germline V gene. The V end lost 8 bases, the J end lost 4 bases, and 14 bases lay between the germline ends. The CDR3 contains 13 residues. CDR3 protein: CSISGGDNEKLFF. Here the CDR3 DNA reads TGCAGCATTTCCGGGGGAGATAATGAAAAACTGTTTTTT.

About this clonotype: The junction differs from germline at one of its ends, possibly a read error. This rearrangement joins TRBV12-5 to TRBJ2-2; 11 bases fit TRBD1. CDR3 length equals 19 residues. Germline V gene data show CDR1 as LGHNT and CDR2 as FRNRAP. CDR3 bases: TGTGCTAGTGGTTTGGCCCTGGCGGGACAGGGGGTTCGTACCGGGAAGCTGTTTTTT. This translates into CASGLALAGQGVRTGKLFF.

About this clonotype: Germline and junction disagree at one end, which may indicate a read error. The chain uses TRBV29-1 and TRBJ2-1; D call uncertain. Germline CDR1 reads SQVTM; CDR2 reads ANQGSEA. The CDR3 consists of 10 residues. The CDR3 is CSGSDNEQLF. CDR3 DNA sequence: TGCAGCGGATCCGACAATGAGCAGCTCTTC.

The table lists this clonotype with a count of one. This sequence joins TRBV6-5 and TRBJ2-3; maybe TRBD1 (6 bases). Germline V gene sequence: CDR1 MNHEY, CDR2 SVGAGI. CDR3 length: 16 amino acids. Trimming left V 7 bases short and J 4 bases short, with 21 bases between. In DNA, the CDR3 is TGTGCCAGCAATCCTCGAGGGGGAGCTGGACCAGATACGCAGTATTTT. Translation gives CASNPRGGAGPDTQYF.

This chain links TRBV6-5 with TRBJ1-6; the D gene is possibly TRBD1 (5 bases). V gave up 3 bases and J gave up 7 bases, with 13 bases separating them. The CDR3 extends over 15 amino acids. Germline V gene sequence: CDR1 MNHEY, CDR2 SVGAGI. The CDR3 is CASSYDGGWNSPLHF. The CDR3 DNA is TGTGCCAGCAGTTATGACGGGGGATGGAATTCACCCCTCCACTTT.

This rearrangement joins TRBV12-3 or TRBV12-4 to TRBJ1-5, with 7 bases matching TRBD1. The CDR3 covers 19 residues. Germline trimming cut 6 bases from V and 3 bases from J; bases unmatched to any gene: 20. In DNA, the CDR3 is TGTGCCAGCAGCCCACGGCCTGTCACAGGGGATAGTATCAATCAGCCCCAGCATTTT. It specifies CASSPRPVTGDSINQPQHF.

About this clonotype: Possible read error: a much larger clone is one base away. The V gene is TRBV28, the J gene TRBJ2-7, with a weak D call TRBD2 (6 bases). The CDR3 is 14 residues long. The germline V gene has CDR1 MDHEN and CDR2 SYDVKM. The CDR3 loop reads CASSLQAGAYEHYF. In DNA form, the CDR3 reads TGTGCCAGCAGTCTACAAGCGGGTGCCTACGAGCACTACTTC.

The chain employs TRBV19 and TRBJ1-1, with TRBD1 matching over 7 bases. V was pared by 4 bases and J by 8 bases, with 13 bases of the junction left unmatched. Germline V gene lookup returns CDR1 LNHDA and CDR2 SQIVND (reference sequence). The CDR3 has 15 residues. The CDR3 spells CASSTQLGTAKEAFF. The CDR3 DNA sequence: TGTGCCAGTAGTACGCAATTGGGGACAGCTAAGGAAGCTTTCTTT.

This clonotype has just one count. At one boundary the junction diverges from the germline segment, which might be a read error. The V and J genes are TRBV5-1 and TRBJ2-5, with a possible D match to TRBD2 (6 bases). The germline V gene has CDR1 SGHRS and CDR2 YFSETQ. This CDR3 comprises 13 residues. CDR3 protein: CASSLTRGGDLHF. In DNA, the CDR3 is TGCGCCAGCAGCTTGACAAGGGGCGGGGACTTACACTTC.

This rearrangement joins TRBV7-8 to TRBJ2-7, with D uncertain. With the DNA end fitting TRBJ2-5 better, the J assignment may be wrong. Looked up from germline, CDR1 is SGHVS and CDR2 is FQNEAQ. The CDR3 spans 15 residues. DNA for the CDR3: TGTGCCAGCAGCCCATTCGGATCAGGCACGGAGACCCAGTACTTC. Its translation is CASSPFGSGTETQYF.

This clonotype rates as medium-sized (0.01 to 0.1%). The genes are TRBV11-3 and TRBJ1-1; no clear D gene. This CDR3 region has 14 residues. Trimming removed 6 bases from V and 0 bases from J, with 11 bases in between. Per the germline V gene, CDR1 is SGHNT and CDR2 is YENEEA. The CDR3 region is CASSFTPMNTEAFF. CDR3 nucleotide sequence: TGTGCCAGCAGTTTCACACCCATGAACACTGAAGCTTTCTTT.

The chain has TRBV6-5 and TRBJ2-7, with TRBD1 matching over 12 bases. The trim removed 0 bases at V and 5 bases at J, leaving 8 bases unmatched. Germline V gene sequence: CDR1 MNHEY, CDR2 SVGAGI. CDR3 size: 17 residues. The CDR3 is CASSYSKGTGGLHEQYF. DNA for the CDR3: TGTGCCAGCAGTTACTCAAAGGGGACAGGGGGCTTACACGAGCAGTACTTC.

The chain combines TRBV6-5 with TRBJ2-7; TRBD1 agrees at 8 bases. Germline-derived CDR1 and CDR2 are MNHEY and SVGAGI. There are 16 residues in the CDR3. In DNA form, the CDR3 reads TGTACCAGCAGTTCCTCGGGGACAGGTGACTCCTACGAGCAGTACGTC. Amino acid sequence: CTSSSSGTGDSYEQYV.

In the case of this clonotype: Because it lacks the conserved phenylalanine or tryptophan at the end, this CDR3 is likely a read error. The chain links TRBV5-1 to TRBJ2-7; D possibly corresponds to TRBD1 (6 bases). Trimming pared 4 bases from V and 0 bases from J, leaving 11 bases between. Germline V CDR1 and CDR2: SGHRS, YFSETQ. This CDR3 has 14 residues. The CDR3 DNA sequence: TGCGCCAGCAGCCCTGGGACACCCTCCTACGAGCAGTACTCC. Translated, it gives CASSPGTPSYEQYS.

Worth noting for this clonotype: At one boundary the junction diverges from the germline segment, which might be a read error. V is TRBV11-2 and J is TRBJ2-3; D not certain. CDR3 length: 13 amino acids. CDR1 and CDR2 from the germline V gene are SGHAT and FQNNGV. The CDR3 nucleotides read TGTGCCACCAGCCACTGTACCACAGATACGCAGTATTTT. Translated: CATSHCTTDTQYF.

On this clonotype itself: This may stem from a read error, because a much larger clone lies one nucleotide away. The chain couples TRBV29-1 to TRBJ2-2, with 7 nucleotides matching TRBD2. This CDR3 is 14 amino acids long. V was pared by 7 bases and J by 1 base, with 6 bases of the junction left unmatched. Per the germline V gene, CDR1 is SQVTM and CDR2 is ANQGSEA. The CDR3 DNA sequence: TGCAGCGCTGCAAGCGGGATGAACACCGGGGAGCTGTTTTTT. Its protein product is CSAASGMNTGELFF.

This clonotype turned up a few times. The gene calls are TRBV13 and TRBJ1-1; 7 nucleotides align to TRBD1. The CDR3 is made up of 16 amino acids. Germline loops: CDR1 PRHDT, CDR2 FYEKMQ (reference sequence). Trimming at V came to 5 bases and at J to 7 bases, leaving 16 bases not matched to a gene. The CDR3 here is CASSPPRGPRNGEAFF. CDR3 sequence (DNA): TGTGCCAGCAGCCCACCAAGGGGGCCTCGGAACGGTGAAGCTTTCTTT.

This clonotype was found a few times. The V gene is TRBV6-5, the J gene TRBJ1-1, with D possibly TRBD1 on 5 matching bases. Germline values: CDR1 MNHEY, CDR2 SVGAGI. The V end was cut by 2 bases, the J end by 4 bases, with 8 bases between. This CDR3 comprises 13 residues. CDR3 sequence reads: CASSYRGSTEAFF. DNA of the CDR3: TGTGCCAGCAGTTACAGGGGAAGCACTGAAGCTTTCTTT.

The chain recombines TRBV19 with TRBJ2-4; D possibly corresponds to TRBD1 (6 bases). CDR3 length equals 13 residues. V lost 5 bases and J 8 bases, leaving 13 bases between the germline ends. The germline gives CDR1 LNHDA, CDR2 SQIVND (reference sequence). CDR3 DNA: TGTGCCAGTAGTTTCAGGGCAGGGGACATTCAGTACTTC. It encodes CASSFRAGDIQYF.